These 18 T cell receptor beta chains were all obtained from the same sample, sequenced in a study of OX40 agonist ivuxolimab in advanced cancers. Receptor amplification or capture employed the immunoSEQ multiplex PCR assay. What TCRdb holds here is the immuneACCESS table cut down to in-frame rearrangements. Part of the clones is not present; checked against another copy, under half of the missing clones reflect an unresolved V gene, and the others are unexplained. For this sample there are around 46,000 clones; 88% appear just once. The ten most abundant clones make up 45% to 70% of the sample. The specimen comprised CD4+ or CD8+ T cells sorted from blood, sampled in a trial of the OX40 agonist ivuxolimab. The source of these receptors is an adult with an advanced solid tumor such as melanoma, head and neck, liver or kidney cancer.

V and J are TRBV28 and TRBJ2-3, with 8 bases that match TRBD1. In germline, CDR1 is MDHEN, CDR2 SYDVKM. The CDR3 loop spans 13 amino acids. V was pared by 6 bases and J by 8 bases, with 7 bases of the junction left unmatched. In DNA form, the CDR3 reads TGTGCCAGCAGGAGCTCTGGACAGGGTACGCAGTATTTT. It specifies CASRSSGQGTQYF.

The V call is TRBV2, the J call TRBJ2-1, with 16 bases identical to TRBD2. Germline V CDR1 and CDR2: SNHLY, FYNNEI. Trimming removed 0 bases from V and 5 bases from J; junction bases left unmatched: 4. The CDR3 runs to 18 residues. In DNA, the CDR3 is TGTGCCAGCAGTGAAGCGCTTGGGACTAGCGGGGGGGACAATGAGCAGTTCTTC. Its translation: CASSEALGTSGGDNEQFF.

V usage is TRBV5-1 and J usage is TRBJ2-1; TRBD2 matches at 9 bases. Trimming cost V 3 bases and J 3 bases; bases outside gene matches: 4. CDR3 length: 15 amino acids. Looked up from germline, CDR1 is SGHRS and CDR2 is YFSETQ. CDR3 sequence reads: CASSSSGTDYNEQFF. Written as DNA, the CDR3 is TGCGCCAGCAGCTCTAGCGGGACGGACTACAATGAGCAGTTCTTC. Together with reference TRBV5-1 and TRBJ2-1, the CDR3 gives the full variable domain: KAGVTQTPRYLIKTRGQQVTLSCSPISGHRSVSWYQQTPGQGLQFLFEYFSETQRNKGNFPGRFSGRQFSNSRSEMNVSTLELGDSALYLCASSSSGTDYNEQFFGPGTRLTVL.

The CDR3 DNA follows: TGCGCCAGCAGCTTGTTGGGCACCGAAGGGGTTGGCTACACCTTC. It is translated as CASSLLGTEGVGYTF. The chain joins TRBV5-1 to TRBJ1-2; tentatively, D is TRBD1 (5 bases). This CDR3 comprises 15 residues. Germline V CDR1 and CDR2: SGHRS, YFSETQ. Between the trimmed V and J ends, which lost 1 base and 7 bases, there was a span of 17 bases. The whole variable domain, remainder taken from reference TRBV5-1 and TRBJ1-2, is KAGVTQTPRYLIKTRGQQVTLSCSPISGHRSVSWYQQTPGQGLQFLFEYFSETQRNKGNFPGRFSGRQFSNSRSEMNVSTLELGDSALYLCASSLLGTEGVGYTFGSGTRLTVV.

The chain joins TRBV6-5 to TRBJ2-7; D is perhaps TRBD1 (6 bases). The CDR3 has 15 amino acids. Trimming took off 0 bases at V and 3 bases at J, with 12 bases between the two ends. Per the germline V gene, CDR1 is MNHEY and CDR2 is SVGAGI. The CDR3 here is CASSYSTLDSYEQYF. In nucleotides, the CDR3 is TGTGCCAGCAGTTACTCGACCCTGGACAGCTACGAGCAGTACTTC.

The V and J genes are TRBV10-2 and TRBJ1-5, with a weak D call TRBD1 (6 bases). CDR3 length: 13 amino acids. Trimming cost V 7 bases and J 2 bases, with 9 bases left between them. Germline V lookup: CDR1 WSHSY, CDR2 SAAADI. The CDR3: CASNREGNQPQHF. CDR3 nucleotides: TGCGCCAGCAACAGGGAGGGCAATCAGCCCCAGCATTTT.

V gene TRBV12-5 combines with J gene TRBJ2-2, with D unclear. Trimming stripped 5 bases from V and 4 bases from J, with 17 bases between. The CDR3 is 16 residues long. Per the germline V gene, CDR1 is LGHNT and CDR2 is FRNRAP. This CDR3 reads CASGPPDRRATGELFF. The CDR3 nucleotides are TGTGCTAGTGGTCCCCCCGACCGTAGAGCCACCGGGGAGCTGTTTTTT.

V is TRBV2 and J is TRBJ1-2; D is possibly TRBD1 (5 bases). The length of the CDR3 is 13 residues. The V end lost 6 bases, the J end lost 0 bases, and 8 bases lay between the germline ends. Germline-derived CDR1 and CDR2 are SNHLY and FYNNEI. The CDR3 sequence: CASRVGPNYGYTF. In DNA, the CDR3 is TGTGCCAGCAGGGTGGGACCTAACTATGGCTACACCTTC.

This chain links TRBV9 with TRBJ1-2; no clear D gene. The V end was cut by 3 bases, the J end by 1 base, with 13 bases between. The germline V gene encodes CDR1 SGDLS and CDR2 YYNGEE. This CDR3 comprises 15 residues. The CDR3 coding sequence is TGTGCCAGCAGCGCCGCCGACGGCCTTAACTATGGCTACACCTTC. Translating it yields CASSAADGLNYGYTF.

The count of this clone is one. The chain couples TRBV19 to TRBJ1-5; 8 nucleotides match TRBD1. The CDR3 spans 15 residues. J lost 2 bases, V lost 4 bases, and 4 bases had no gene match. Per germline, CDR1 LNHDA and CDR2 SQIVND (reference sequence). This CDR3 is CASSTDRAGNQPQHF. The CDR3 DNA follows: TGTGCCAGTAGTACGGACAGGGCTGGCAATCAGCCCCAGCATTTT.

This sequence joins TRBV9 and TRBJ1-3; D is uncertain. The CDR3 is made up of 16 amino acids. V gave up 0 bases and J gave up 0 bases, with 10 bases separating them. Germline CDR1 SGDLS, CDR2 YYNGEE. The CDR3 DNA sequence: TGTGCCAGCAGCGTAGGCGAAGCGGTCTCTGGAAACACCATATATTTT. Protein product: CASSVGEAVSGNTIYF.

The table lists this clone with a few counts. The V call is TRBV18, the J call TRBJ1-1, with 7 bases lining up with TRBD1. CDR1 and CDR2 (germline): KGHSH, LQKENI. This CDR3 contains 14 residues. Losses at the gene ends were 9 bases for V and 1 base for J; bases not matched to a gene: 8. CDR3 nucleotide sequence: TGTGCCAGTTCCACCGGGACAGAGAACACTGAAGCTTTCTTT. It is translated as CASSTGTENTEAFF.

The J gene is TRBJ2-3, the V gene TRBV5-6, with 11 bases aligning to TRBD2. This CDR3 has 15 amino acids. V trimming: 4 bases; J trimming: 2 bases; junction bases outside the gene matches: 3. Germline values: CDR1 SGHDT, CDR2 YYEEEE. CDR3 nucleotide sequence: TGTGCCAGCAGCCCACTAGCGGGGGCCACAGATACGCAGTATTTT. Translation: CASSPLAGATDTQYF.

The chain uses TRBV28 and TRBJ1-6; TRBD1 agrees at 8 bases. The CDR3 spans 16 residues. Germline CDR1 reads MDHEN; CDR2 reads SYDVKM. V lost 2 bases to trimming and J lost 8 bases; unmatched junction nucleotides: 8. CDR3 bases: TGTGCCAGCAGTTTAAGTGGGACAGGAGTACATTCACCCCTCCACTTT. This sequence encodes CASSLSGTGVHSPLHF.

The chain combines TRBV19 with TRBJ2-5, with 9 positions matching TRBD1. This CDR3 comprises 15 residues. Germline CDR1 LNHDA, CDR2 SQIVND (reference sequence). Trimming cost V 5 bases and J 2 bases; bases outside gene matches: 6. The CDR3 region has the DNA TGTGCCAGTAGTGCACAGGGGGCTCCTCAAGAGACCCAGTACTTC. Residues: CASSAQGAPQETQYF.

This rearrangement joins TRBV14 to TRBJ1-1, with a possible D match to TRBD1 (6 bases). Germline V gives CDR1 SGHDN, CDR2 FVKESK. CDR3 length: 13 residues. Trimming stripped 4 bases from V and 3 bases from J, with 9 bases between. The CDR3 is CASSRQEDTEAFF. For the CDR3, the DNA is TGTGCCAGCAGCCGACAGGAAGACACTGAAGCTTTCTTT.

V usage is TRBV11-2 and J usage is TRBJ1-1, with TRBD1 identical over 9 bases. The CDR3 spans 16 residues. CDR1 and CDR2 from the germline V gene are SGHAT and FQNNGV. Trimming removed 2 bases from V and 7 bases from J; junction bases left unmatched: 11. The DNA of the CDR3 is TGTGCCAGCAGCTTATACGCGGGACAGGGAAACGATGAAGCTTTCTTT. As protein: CASSLYAGQGNDEAFF.

The chain joins TRBV2 to TRBJ1-2; D gene ambiguous. Germline V CDR1 and CDR2: SNHLY, FYNNEI. The CDR3 covers 12 residues. V lost 6 bases, J lost 8 bases, and 13 bases lay in between. DNA for the CDR3: TGTGCCAGCAGAGCGGACGCGAACGGCTACACCTTC. It encodes CASRADANGYTF.